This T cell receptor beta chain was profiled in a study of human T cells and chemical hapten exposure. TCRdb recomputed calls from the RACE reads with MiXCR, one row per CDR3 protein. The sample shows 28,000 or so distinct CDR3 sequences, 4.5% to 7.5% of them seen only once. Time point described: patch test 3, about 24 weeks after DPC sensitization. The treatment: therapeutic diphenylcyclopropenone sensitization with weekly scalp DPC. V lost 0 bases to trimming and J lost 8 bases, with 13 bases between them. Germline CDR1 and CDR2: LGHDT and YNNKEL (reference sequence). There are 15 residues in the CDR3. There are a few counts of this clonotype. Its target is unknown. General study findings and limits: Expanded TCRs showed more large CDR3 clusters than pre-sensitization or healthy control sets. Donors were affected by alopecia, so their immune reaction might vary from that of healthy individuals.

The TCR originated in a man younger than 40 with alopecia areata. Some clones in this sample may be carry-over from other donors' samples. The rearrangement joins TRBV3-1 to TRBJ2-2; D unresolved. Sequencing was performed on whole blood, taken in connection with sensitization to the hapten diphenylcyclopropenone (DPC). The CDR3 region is CASSQEPPPRGELFF. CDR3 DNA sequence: TGTGCCAGCAGCCAAGAACCCCCTCCAAGGGGGGAGCTGTTTTTT.